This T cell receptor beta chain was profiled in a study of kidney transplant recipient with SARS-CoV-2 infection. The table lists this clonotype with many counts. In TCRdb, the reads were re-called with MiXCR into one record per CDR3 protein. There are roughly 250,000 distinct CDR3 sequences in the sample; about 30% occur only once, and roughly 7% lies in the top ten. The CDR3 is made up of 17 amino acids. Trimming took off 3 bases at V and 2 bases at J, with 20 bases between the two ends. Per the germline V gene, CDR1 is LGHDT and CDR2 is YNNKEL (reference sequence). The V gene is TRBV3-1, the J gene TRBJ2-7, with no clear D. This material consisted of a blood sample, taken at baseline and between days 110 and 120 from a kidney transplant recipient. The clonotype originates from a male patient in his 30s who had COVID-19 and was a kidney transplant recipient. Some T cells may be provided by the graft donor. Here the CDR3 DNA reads TGTGCCAGCAGCCAGCAACGGCCGGACGGGCGAACCTACGAGCAGTACTTC. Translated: CASSQQRPDGRTYEQYF.